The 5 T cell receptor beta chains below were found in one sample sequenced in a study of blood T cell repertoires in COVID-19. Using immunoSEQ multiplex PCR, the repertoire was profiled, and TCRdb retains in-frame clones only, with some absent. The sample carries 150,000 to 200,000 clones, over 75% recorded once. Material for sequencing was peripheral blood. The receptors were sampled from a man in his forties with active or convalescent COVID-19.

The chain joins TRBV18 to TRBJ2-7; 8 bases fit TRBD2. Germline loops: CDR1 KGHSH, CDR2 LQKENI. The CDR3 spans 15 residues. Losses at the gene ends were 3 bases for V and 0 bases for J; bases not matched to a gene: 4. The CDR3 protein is CASSPAAGASYEQYF. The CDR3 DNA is TGTGCCAGCTCACCTGCAGCGGGGGCCTCCTACGAGCAGTACTTC. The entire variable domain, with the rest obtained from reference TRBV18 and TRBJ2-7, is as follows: NAGVMQNPRHLVRRRGQEARLRCSPMKGHSHVYWYRQLPEEGLKFMVYLQKENIIDESGMPKERFSAEFPKEGPSILRIQQVVRGDSAAYFCASSPAAGASYEQYFGPGTRLTVT.

In nucleotides, the CDR3 is TGTGCCAGCAGCGTAGGCGGAGGGGTGGTGCACGAGCAGTACTTC. The encoded protein is CASSVGGGVVHEQYF. The rearrangement uses TRBV9 and TRBJ2-7; a possible D gene is TRBD2 (6 bases). The V end was cut by 0 bases, the J end by 5 bases, with 15 bases between. The CDR3 length is 15 residues. Germline-derived CDR1 and CDR2 are SGDLS and YYNGEE.

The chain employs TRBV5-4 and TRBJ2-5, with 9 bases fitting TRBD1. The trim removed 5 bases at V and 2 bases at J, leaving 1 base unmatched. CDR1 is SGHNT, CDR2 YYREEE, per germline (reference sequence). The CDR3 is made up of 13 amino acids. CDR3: CASRGTGQETQYF. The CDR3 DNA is TGTGCCAGCAGGGGGACAGGGCAAGAGACCCAGTACTTC.

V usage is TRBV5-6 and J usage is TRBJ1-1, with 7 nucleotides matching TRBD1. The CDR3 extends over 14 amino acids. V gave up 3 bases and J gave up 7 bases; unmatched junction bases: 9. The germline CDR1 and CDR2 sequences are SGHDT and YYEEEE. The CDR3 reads CASSSIDRASEAFF. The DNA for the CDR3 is TGTGCCAGCAGCTCCATTGACAGGGCGAGTGAAGCTTTCTTT.

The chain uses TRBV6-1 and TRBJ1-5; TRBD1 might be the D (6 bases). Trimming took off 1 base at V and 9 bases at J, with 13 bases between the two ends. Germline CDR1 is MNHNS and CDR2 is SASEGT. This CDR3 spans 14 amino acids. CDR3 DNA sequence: TGTGCCAGCAGTGAAGTCAGGGGCGCCCGGCCCCAGCATTTT. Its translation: CASSEVRGARPQHF.